This TCR beta chain derives from a study of T cell clusters in autoimmune cytopenias. Notes on the study in general: Clustering suggested that physiological T cell clusters were missing in primary autoimmune cytopenia patients.

TRB amplification used 250 ng of peripheral blood genomic DNA. In regard to this clonotype: Its antigen is as yet unknown.

The CDR3 is 14 amino acids. CDR1 and CDR2 from the germline V gene are SGHDT and YYEEEE. Multiplex touch-down PCR amplified TRB using TRB-A and TRB-B pools in one tube. TCRdb re-called the multiplex PCR reads; one entry per CDR3 protein, DNA not given. This table holds under 7,500 distinct CDR3 sequences. The same sample was also used in a study of T cell repertoires in aging, cancer and after chemotherapy. That investigation notes: Repeat sampling of healthy donors over several months to years showed clear clonal overlap.

The receptor was isolated from a human donor in good health. Input material: peripheral blood. The chain uses TRBV5-6 and TRBJ1-2; TCRdb's assignment of TRBD1 cannot be checked, as there is no DNA. CDR3 loop: CASSPGTGGYGYTF.